A single sample is the source of the 9 T cell receptor beta chains below, sequenced in a study of control samples from healthy donors and cancer patients. Profiling relied on immunoSEQ multiplex PCR, and the TCRdb table lists in-frame clones only, not all of them. The sample includes fewer than 70,000 clones, roughly 87% seen only once; the top ten take over 13%. The material sequenced was PBMCs. The source is a man aged 55 to 69 with head and neck cancer.

The count of this clone is one. This chain connects TRBV18 to TRBJ1-3, with D tentatively TRBD1 (6 bases). Germline values: CDR1 KGHSH, CDR2 LQKENI. Trimming cost V 5 bases and J 2 bases, with 7 bases left between them. This CDR3 has 13 residues. CDR3 nucleotide sequence: TGTGCCAGCTCATGGGACACTGGAAACACCATATATTTT. Protein: CASSWDTGNTIYF.

The gene calls are TRBV30 and TRBJ2-1; no clear D. V shed 7 bases and J shed 1 base, with 20 bases lying between them. The germline V gene has CDR1 GTSNPN and CDR2 SVGIG (reference sequence). This CDR3 spans 16 amino acids. CDR3 in amino acids: CASALKQAGSYNEQFF. The CDR3 region has the DNA TGTGCCTCAGCCTTAAAACAAGCAGGATCCTACAATGAGCAGTTCTTC.

The gene calls are TRBV3-1 (or the pseudogene TRBV3-2) and TRBJ2-5; a weak D match, TRBD2 (6 bases). The length of the CDR3 is 14 residues. Trimming removed 8 bases from V and 7 bases from J, with 20 bases in between. Per germline, CDR1 LGHDT and CDR2 YNNKEL (reference sequence). CDR3: CASLGGSYGRTQYF. The CDR3 DNA follows: TGTGCCAGCCTCGGAGGGAGCTATGGGAGGACCCAGTACTTC.

The chain employs TRBV27 and TRBJ1-4; D not resolved. The V gene's germline CDR1 is MNHEY and CDR2 SMNVEV (reference sequence). The CDR3 length is 15 residues. The V end was cut by 5 bases, the J end by 6 bases, with 16 bases between. The CDR3, as DNA: TGTGCCAGCAGTCCGACGGCGGGGTGGGATGAAAAACTGTTTTTT. Translation gives CASSPTAGWDEKLFF.

The chain's CDR3 is CASSPQNSGNEQFF. For the CDR3, the DNA is TGTGCCAGCTCACCCCAAAACTCGGGCAATGAGCAGTTCTTC. The chain is built from TRBV18 and TRBJ2-1; no definite D call. Trimming took 3 bases from V and 6 from J, leaving 12 bases between them. Germline-derived CDR1 and CDR2 are KGHSH and LQKENI. The CDR3 has 14 amino acids.

The V gene is TRBV7-9, the J gene TRBJ2-1; D call uncertain. Germline-derived CDR1 and CDR2 are SEHNR and FQNEAQ (reference sequence). The CDR3 runs 11 residues. Trimming shortened V by 5 bases and J by 8 bases, and 7 bases separated the two germline ends. Here the CDR3 reads CASSEVDEQFF. The CDR3 coding sequence is TGTGCCAGCAGCGAAGTGGATGAGCAGTTCTTC.

The rearrangement joins TRBV28 to TRBJ1-2, with D possibly matching TRBD1 (5 bases). Per germline, CDR1 MDHEN and CDR2 SYDVKM. Trimming cost V 4 bases and J 2 bases, with 17 bases left between them. The CDR3 is made up of 16 amino acids. CDR3 nucleotides: TGTGCCAGCAGTTCCTTGGGGCTCGGGGGGAACTATGGCTACACCTTC. This codes for CASSSLGLGGNYGYTF.

V is TRBV6-2 or TRBV6-3 and J is TRBJ2-7; a weak D match, TRBD2 (6 bases). The CDR3 is 15 amino acids. V shed 5 bases and J shed 5 bases, with 19 bases lying between them. From germline, CDR1 is MNHEY and CDR2 SVGEGT. The CDR3 sequence is CASSQAGPTADEQYF. CDR3 nucleotide sequence: TGTGCCAGCAGTCAGGCGGGGCCTACCGCCGACGAGCAGTACTTC.

The chain has TRBV5-1 and TRBJ2-3; D perhaps matches TRBD2 (6 bases). Trimming removed 3 bases from V and 0 bases from J, with 11 bases in between. The germline CDR1 and CDR2 sequences are SGHRS and YFSETQ. The CDR3 extends over 15 amino acids. The CDR3 sequence is CASSSGRGSTDTQYF. The CDR3 DNA sequence: TGCGCCAGCAGCTCTGGTCGGGGGAGCACAGATACGCAGTATTTT.